This T cell receptor (beta chain) was found in a study of regulatory T cells in long-lasting Graves disease. CDR3 length: 19 residues. Between the trimmed V and J ends, which lost 1 base and 1 base, there was a span of 17 bases. In germline, CDR1 is LGHDT, CDR2 YNNKEL (reference sequence). Libraries of TCR beta came from iRepertoire HTBI primers plus Arm-PCR of CDR3 regions. TCRdb re-analysed the multiplex PCR reads in MiXCR, keeping a single row per CDR3 protein. The sample carries roughly 500,000 distinct CDR3 sequences, about 15% recorded once. Stated time point: newly diagnosed GD, antithyroid drugs for less than 3 months. From PBMCs, RNA was extracted and then used to make the TCR library. This clonotype was seen more than once but under ten times. Its target is unknown. General study points: Analysis covered peripheral blood alone, not thyroid tissue.

The sample also formed part of further work on T cells in Graves' hyperthyroidism and ophthalmopathy.

Sequences were derived from peripheral blood mononuclear cells (PBMCs), sampled at new diagnosis, from a patient treated with antithyroid drugs. The clonotype comes from a woman between 45 and 65 years old with Graves disease. This chain links TRBV3-1 with TRBJ1-6, with D perhaps matching TRBD1 (6 bases). The CDR3 nucleotides read TGTGCCAGCAGCCAAGGTGCTTCTGGGGGCTGGTCCTATAATTCACCCCTCCACTTT. It codes for CASSQGASGGWSYNSPLHF.